This is a list of T cell receptor beta chains from one sample in a study of STAT5B mutations in CD4+ large granular lymphocyte leukemia. TCRdb's table, derived via immunoSEQ multiplex PCR, lists solely in-frame clones and lacks some. Here the sample spans fewer than 40,000 clones, over 65% being singletons. Material: CD4+ T cells from blood buffy coats. These receptors were obtained from a human donor in good health. The CDR3 runs from the conserved cysteine through the conserved F or W. The D gene is left open where the match is weak. Not every row has a clone size; where given, it reads once, few, many or a size class.

size: few
V: TRBV7-9
J: TRBJ2-1
length: 15
D: TRBD2
CDR3: CASSSPTTSSNEQFF
DNA: TGTGCCAGCAGCTCCCCTACGACTAGCTCTAATGAGCAGTTCTTC

size: NA
V: TRBV25-1
J: TRBJ1-5
length: 14
D: TRBD1
CDR3: CASSEDRANQPQHF
DNA: TGTGCCAGCAGTGAGGACAGGGCCAATCAGCCCCAGCATTTT

size: NA
V: TRBV9
J: TRBJ1-2
length: 14
D: NA
CDR3: CASSVDRGAYGYTF
DNA: TGTGCCAGCAGCGTAGATCGGGGGGCTTATGGCTACACCTTC

size: NA
V: TRBV29-1
J: TRBJ1-2
length: 12
D: NA
CDR3: CSVESGSEGYTF
DNA: TGCAGCGTTGAATCGGGGTCGGAAGGCTACACCTTC

size: NA
V: TRBV20-1
J: TRBJ2-7
length: 11
D: TRBD1
CDR3: CSATTGDEQYF
DNA: TGCAGTGCTACGACAGGGGACGAGCAGTACTTC

size: once
V: TRBV6-1
J: TRBJ2-3
length: 14
D: NA
CDR3: CASSEARGTDTQYF
DNA: TGTGCCAGCAGTGAAGCGCGGGGCACAGATACGCAGTATTTT

size: NA
V: TRBV19
J: TRBJ1-5
length: 13
D: TRBD1
CDR3: CASSFDRGQPQHF
DNA: TGTGCCAGTAGTTTTGACAGGGGGCAGCCCCAGCATTTT

size: NA
V: TRBV4-2
J: TRBJ2-1
length: 16
D: TRBD2
CDR3: CASSQELSGIYNEQFF
DNA: TGTGCCAGCAGCCAAGAGTTGAGCGGGATATACAATGAGCAGTTCTTC

size: NA
V: TRBV4-1
J: TRBJ2-7
length: 15
D: TRBD1
CDR3: CASSQDRDRGREQYF
DNA: TGCGCCAGCAGCCAAGATAGGGACAGGGGGCGCGAGCAGTACTTC

size: NA
V: TRBV2
J: TRBJ2-1
length: 11
D: NA
CDR3: CASNPGPQQFF
DNA: TGTGCCAGCAACCCGGGCCCCCAGCAGTTCTTC

size: NA
V: TRBV7-6
J: TRBJ2-7
length: 17
D: TRBD1
CDR3: CASSSKPRGRLLDEQYF
DNA: TGTGCCAGCAGTTCGAAACCAAGGGGGCGGCTTTTAGACGAGCAGTACTTC

size: NA
V: TRBV7-2
J: TRBJ1-2
length: 14
D: NA
CDR3: CASSLGQEFYGYTF
DNA: TGTGCCAGCAGCTTAGGACAGGAGTTCTATGGCTACACCTTC

size: NA
V: TRBV5-1
J: TRBJ1-1
length: 16
D: NA
CDR3: CASSLANGGGFTEAFF
DNA: TGCGCCAGCAGCTTGGCCAACGGGGGGGGGTTTACTGAAGCTTTCTTT

size: NA
V: TRBV2
J: TRBJ1-2
length: 12
D: NA
CDR3: CASSESEFGYTF
DNA: TGTGCCAGCAGTGAATCCGAATTTGGCTACACCTTC

size: once
V: TRBV19
J: TRBJ1-1
length: 15
D: NA
CDR3: CASSILGTMNTEAFF
DNA: TGTGCCAGTAGTATACTCGGGACGATGAACACTGAAGCTTTCTTT

size: NA
V: TRBV18
J: TRBJ2-2
length: 14
D: NA
CDR3: CASSPPYFSGELFF
DNA: TGTGCCAGCTCACCACCGTACTTCTCCGGGGAGCTGTTTTTT

size: NA
V: TRBV9
J: TRBJ2-1
length: 14
D: NA
CDR3: CASSPWTSGTGQFF
DNA: TGTGCCAGCAGCCCATGGACTTCTGGGACTGGGCAGTTCTTC

size: NA
V: TRBV5-6
J: TRBJ1-2
length: 13
D: TRBD1
CDR3: CASSSGQVPGYTF
DNA: TGTGCCAGCAGCTCCGGACAGGTGCCCGGCTACACCTTC